The clone carrying this TCR beta chain was recorded many times. Its antigen is as yet unknown. These data belong to a study of molecular identifiers for immune sequencing clone quantification. Findings and caveats of the study: Spike-in Jurkat TCR RNA from a single cell reportedly registered among 950,000 to 1,000,000 naive cells. The share of molecules held by clones above 20 RNA copies was over 99% in effector cells and under 1% in naive cells.

With listed TCR primers and previously described methods, bulk TCR libraries were prepared. From the PCR reads, TCRdb called clonotypes with MiXCR, one entry per CDR3 protein. The sample holds hundreds of thousands of distinct CDR3 sequences, just under 20% seen once. Sorting captured naive CD8 T cells as CD8+CD4-CCR7+CD45RA+. This clonotype was sampled from a human donor in good health. Some libraries in this study had Jurkat cell RNA spiked in. The material sequenced was naive CD8+ T cells from blood, with Jurkat cell RNA spiked in. Subset reported: FACS-sorted CD8+CD4-CCR7+CD45RA+ naive T cells.

CDR3 bases: TGCGCCAGCAGCCAAGACGAAGCTAACTATGGCTACACCTTC. Its translation is CASSQDEANYGYTF. This sequence joins TRBV4-3 and TRBJ1-2, with D unclear. The V end lost 0 bases, the J end lost 0 bases, and 5 bases lay between the germline ends. The CDR3 sequence is 14 residues long. Germline CDR1 LGHNA, CDR2 YSLEER.